Listed below are T cell receptor beta chains from one sample, sequenced in a study of blood T cell repertoires in COVID-19. Here immunoSEQ multiplex PCR was the method, and the copy in TCRdb shows in-frame clones only, minus some. Here the sample spans 200,000 or so clones, about nine tenths being singletons. The sequencing sample was made of peripheral blood. Receptor source: a woman in her seventies with acute or convalescent COVID-19. The CDR3 runs from the conserved cysteine through the conserved F or W. The D gene is left open where the match is weak. The size field is filled for only some rows; it gives once, few, many or a size class.

D gene,clone size,V gene,J gene,CDR3 protein,CDR3 DNA
TRBD1,-,TRBV2,TRBJ2-7,CASSRDRGTYEQYF,TGTGCCAGCAGTAGGGACAGGGGAACCTACGAGCAGTACTTC
-,-,TRBV3-1/TRBV3-2,TRBJ2-4,CASSQDLAKNIQYF,TGTGCCAGCAGCCAAGATCTAGCCAAAAACATTCAGTACTTC
-,-,TRBV5-1,TRBJ2-2,CASSLAGTGELFF,TGCGCCAGCAGCTTGGCCGGCACCGGGGAGCTGTTTTTT
-,-,TRBV5-6,TRBJ2-2,CASSLVRVRTGELFF,TGTGCCAGCAGCTTGGTCCGGGTGAGGACCGGGGAGCTGTTTTTT
TRBD2,once,TRBV5-4,TRBJ2-5,CASSPGLAGEGETQYF,TGTGCCAGCAGCCCGGGACTAGCGGGAGAGGGAGAGACCCAGTACTTC
-,-,TRBV2,TRBJ1-1,CASADPSGTEAFF,TGTGCCAGCGCCGACCCTTCAGGCACTGAAGCTTTCTTT
TRBD1,-,TRBV9,TRBJ1-1,CASSLRDRGNTEAFF,TGTGCCAGCAGCCTCCGGGACAGGGGGAACACTGAAGCTTTCTTT
-,-,TRBV3-1/TRBV3-2,TRBJ2-3,CASSQDYRAVWTDTQYF,TGTGCCAGCAGCCAAGACTACAGGGCGGTTTGGACAGATACGCAGTATTTT
TRBD1,-,TRBV19,TRBJ1-2,CASSPWDRDYGYTF,TGTGCCAGTAGTCCTTGGGACAGGGACTATGGCTACACCTTC
TRBD2,-,TRBV18,TRBJ2-5,CASSALAAQETQYF,TGTGCCAGCTCAGCACTAGCGGCCCAAGAGACCCAGTACTTC
-,-,TRBV7-2,TRBJ2-4,CASEAGFTNIQYF,TGTGCCAGCGAGGCGGGGTTCACGAACATTCAGTACTTC
-,-,TRBV24-1,TRBJ1-5,CATSDFGFAGRKGNQPQHF,TGTGCCACCAGTGATTTCGGGTTTGCAGGGCGAAAAGGCAATCAGCCCCAGCATTTT
-,-,TRBV7-9,TRBJ1-6,CASSLKLNSPLHF,TGTGCCAGCAGCCTCAAGCTCAATTCACCCCTCCACTTT
-,-,TRBV10-3,TRBJ1-1,CAISDPQGRVDSPEAFF,TGTGCCATCAGTGACCCTCAGGGGAGGGTGGATTCGCCTGAAGCTTTCTTT
-,-,TRBV4-1,TRBJ1-1,CASSHQQGSDTEAFF,TGCGCCAGCAGCCACCAACAGGGCTCGGACACTGAAGCTTTCTTT